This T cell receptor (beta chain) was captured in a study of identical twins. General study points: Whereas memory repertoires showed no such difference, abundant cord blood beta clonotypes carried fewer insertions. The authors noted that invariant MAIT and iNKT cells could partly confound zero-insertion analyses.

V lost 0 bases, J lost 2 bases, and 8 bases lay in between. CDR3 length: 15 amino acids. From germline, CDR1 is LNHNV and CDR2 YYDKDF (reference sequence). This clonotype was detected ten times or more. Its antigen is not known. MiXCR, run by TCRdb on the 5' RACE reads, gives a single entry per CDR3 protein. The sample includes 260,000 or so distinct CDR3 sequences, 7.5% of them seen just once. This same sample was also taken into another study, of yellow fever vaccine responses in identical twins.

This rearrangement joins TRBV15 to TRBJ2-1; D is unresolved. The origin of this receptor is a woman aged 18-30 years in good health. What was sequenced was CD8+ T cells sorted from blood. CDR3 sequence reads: CATSREAATYNEQFF. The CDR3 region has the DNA TGTGCCACCAGCAGAGAGGCGGCGACCTACAATGAGCAGTTCTTC.